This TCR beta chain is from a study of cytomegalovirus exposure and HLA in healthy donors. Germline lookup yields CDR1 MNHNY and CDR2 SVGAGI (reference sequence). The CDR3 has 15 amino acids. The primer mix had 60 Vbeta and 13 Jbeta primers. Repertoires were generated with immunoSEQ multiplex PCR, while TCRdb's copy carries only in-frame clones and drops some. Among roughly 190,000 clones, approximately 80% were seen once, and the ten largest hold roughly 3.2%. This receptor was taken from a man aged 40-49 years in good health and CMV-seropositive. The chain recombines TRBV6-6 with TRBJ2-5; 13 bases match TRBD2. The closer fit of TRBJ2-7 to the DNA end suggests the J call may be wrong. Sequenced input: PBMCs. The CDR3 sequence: CASRDRTSGSSEQYF. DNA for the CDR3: TGTGCCAGCAGGGATAGGACTAGCGGGAGTAGCGAGCAGTACTTC.